This T cell receptor beta chain is drawn from a study of blood T cell repertoires in COVID-19. Whole-study context: The United States, Italy and Spain were the sources of the acute and convalescent COVID-19 samples. Sample material is recorded as cDNA or gDNA derived from T cells, B-cell-depleted T cells, or PBMCs.

In the source study's methods: The authors estimated nucleated cell counts from reference gene primer amplification. Generated by immunoSEQ multiplex PCR, the TCRdb table keeps only in-frame clones and is missing some. The V and J calls and clone size come from that table; D and trimming were worked out from the DNA. The sample comprises roughly 39,000 clones, over 75% of which are singletons, and over 8% rests with the top ten. The CDR3 length is 16 residues. V lost 3 bases and J lost 9; bases outside the gene matches: 7. Germline V gives CDR1 SGHRS, CDR2 YFSETQ. The sample was peripheral blood. The receptor was derived from a man in his thirties or forties with active or convalescent COVID-19. The gene calls are TRBV5-1 and TRBJ2-1, with TRBD2 matching over 15 bases. CDR3 nucleotide sequence: TGCGCCAGCAGCTCACTTTGGACTAGCGGGAGGGGTGAGCAGTTCTTC. Translation gives CASSSLWTSGRGEQFF.